This entry features one T cell receptor beta chain sequence. Its specific antigen is unknown. It has no much larger one-base neighbor in the sample; base qualities were not kept. Before undergoing thyroid surgery, none of the patients had been given any kind of treatment. Using T-cell receptor beta sequencing, the researchers looked back retrospectively at clinical samples from patients, gathered between about 2011 and 2019. The entry originates in a study of metastatic and nonmetastatic thyroid tumors (dated by TCRdb to 2019 to 2021). At the level of the whole study: For patients with malignant and with benign thyroid disease, the researchers compared repertoires between peripheral blood samples and tumor or nodule tissue samples.

The paper as a whole reports these results and caveats: In both blood and tumor samples, TCR beta diversity was reported to be significantly higher in malignant tumors than in benign nodules.

Libraries were built with PCR. Instrument on record: Illumina HiSeq 4000. High-throughput sequencing was used to profile the TCR beta-chain CDR3 region of each patient. Per the original workflow: The researchers built a classifier to tell apart papillary thyroid cancer patients with distant metastasis, based on CDR3 differences among clinicopathological groups. Repertoire diversity was assessed with the Shannon index, and tumor-blood repertoire similarity with the Morisita-Horn index. The public reads were reprocessed in TCRdb via fastp at Q25 and MiXCR, keeping in-frame beta chains. For this entry, the V and J calls and clone size follow TCRdb and not the study's own pipeline. This sample gives about 18,000 clones in total; about 34% of them show up just once. 17% of the sample is held by the ten biggest clonotypes. The CDR1 and CDR2 encoded by the germline V gene are MNHNS and SASEGT. The CDR3 starts with the cysteine, ends with the phenylalanine, and has 15 residues. Here the CDR3 DNA is all that survives: 45 bases in frame from base 1. V was cut back by 2 bases and J by 3 bases, leaving a gap of 14 bases between them.

Sequenced material: tumor tissue. The sequence was obtained from a female donor with papillary thyroid cancer or a benign thyroid nodule (not recorded which). Some clones in this sample may be carry-over from other donors' samples. Recombination connected TRBV6-1 to TRBJ2-7; the D gene identity is not certain. CDR3 sequence: CASSETGDTGYEQYF. The DNA sequence is given as TGTGCCAGCAGTGAAACGGGTGACACGGGCTACGAGCAGTACTTC.